Listed below are T cell receptor beta chains from one sample, sequenced in a study of shared clonotypes between healthy human individuals. TCRdb's table, derived via immunoSEQ multiplex PCR, lists solely in-frame clones and lacks some. There are approximately 1,500,000 clones in the sample; roughly 97% occur only once, and over 1% lies in the top ten. Material: naive CD4+ T cells sorted from blood. These receptor sequences come from a man aged 25-40 years in good health. The CDR3 runs from the conserved cysteine through the conserved F or W. Each record gives: D gene, J gene, clone size, V gene, CDR3 DNA, CDR3 protein. A D gene is named only where the DNA matches it firmly. Clone sizes are given selectively: once, few, many, or a class where the clone is expanded.

TRBD2	TRBJ2-1	NA	TRBV5-8	TGTGCCAGTGAACTAGCGCCGGGGAATGAGCAGTTCTTC	CASELAPGNEQFF
TRBD1	TRBJ2-7	NA	TRBV11-3	TGTGCCAGCAGCCACAACCGGGACAGCTACTACGAGCAGTACTTC	CASSHNRDSYYEQYF
TRBD2	TRBJ2-7	NA	TRBV10-2	TGCGCCAGCATTACCGGGTCCCAGCGGGGCCCCTCCTACGAGCAGTACTTC	CASITGSQRGPSYEQYF
NA	TRBJ2-7	NA	TRBV10-1	TGCGCCAGCAGTCCCCGGACAGCAACTTCCTACGAGCAGTACTTC	CASSPRTATSYEQYF
NA	TRBJ2-1	NA	TRBV19	TGTGCCAGTAGTACAACCGGGACTTCCTACAATGAGCAGTTCTTC	CASSTTGTSYNEQFF
NA	TRBJ2-5	NA	TRBV6-5	TGTGCCAGCAGTTACTTCGACCGACAAGAGACCCAGTACTTC	CASSYFDRQETQYF
NA	TRBJ1-2	NA	TRBV2	TGTGCCAGCAGGATCACGGGAGATAGTCGTGGGGGCTACACCTTC	CASRITGDSRGGYTF
TRBD2	TRBJ2-3	NA	TRBV9	TGTGCCAGCAGCGTAGCCACACTAGCGAGAAGCACAGATACGCAGTATTTT	CASSVATLARSTDTQYF
NA	TRBJ1-4	NA	TRBV11-2	TGTGCCAGCAGCTGGGAACTTACAACTAATGAAAAACTGTTTTTT	CASSWELTTNEKLFF
TRBD1	TRBJ1-5	NA	TRBV18	TGTGCCAGCTCGCAGGGGGGAGGGGGCGATCAGCCCCAGCATTTT	CASSQGGGGDQPQHF
NA	TRBJ2-3	NA	TRBV15	TGTGCCACCAGCTCTAGGTCCCAGGGATACACAGATACGCAGTATTTT	CATSSRSQGYTDTQYF
NA	TRBJ2-3	NA	TRBV5-1	TGCGCCAGCAGCACCCGGGAACCCACAGATACGCAGTATTTT	CASSTREPTDTQYF
NA	TRBJ2-3	NA	TRBV23-1	TGCGCCAGCAGTCAATCGGCAGGTTCTAGCACAGATACGCAGTATTTT	CASSQSAGSSTDTQYF
NA	TRBJ2-7	NA	TRBV10-3	TGTGCCATCAGTTCCGGGAGCTACGAGCAGTACTTC	CAISSGSYEQYF
TRBD2	TRBJ2-5	NA	TRBV10-2	TGCGCCAGCAGGAGGACTAGCGGGAGAGAGACCCAGTACTTC	CASRRTSGRETQYF
NA	TRBJ1-5	NA	TRBV7-2	TGTGCCAGCAGCTTAGCGGGCCATCAGCCCCAGCATTTT	CASSLAGHQPQHF
NA	TRBJ2-5	NA	TRBV12-5	TGTGCTAGTGGTTTGGGGGTAAGCCAAGTGGAGACCCAGTACTTC	CASGLGVSQVETQYF
NA	TRBJ2-4	NA	TRBV6-6	TGTGCCAGCAGTGCCCGTGAGGTCATTCAGTACTTC	CASSAREVIQYF
NA	TRBJ2-2	NA	TRBV7-9	TGTGCCAGCAGCTTAGAGGGGCCGAATACCGTGTTTTTT	CASSLEGPNTVFF
TRBD2	TRBJ2-7	NA	TRBV29-1	TGCAGCGCCAGACTAGCGGGAAGGTACGAGCAGTACTTC	CSARLAGRYEQYF
NA	TRBJ2-3	NA	TRBV11-2	TGTGCCAGCAGCTCCCTTAGGGCGGGAGATACGCAGTATTTT	CASSSLRAGDTQYF
NA	TRBJ1-2	NA	TRBV18	TGTGCCAGCTCACCGAGGGTGGCCGACTATGGCTACACCTTC	CASSPRVADYGYTF
NA	TRBJ2-7	NA	TRBV10-3	TGTGCCATCAGTGACCCAACAGTACCCGCCTACGAGCAGTACTTC	CAISDPTVPAYEQYF
TRBD2	TRBJ2-7	once	TRBV9	TGTGCCAGCAGCGCAGGGACTAGTTCCTACGAGCAGTACTTC	CASSAGTSSYEQYF
NA	TRBJ1-1	NA	TRBV7-2	NA	CASSLRFGWNTEAFF
TRBD2	TRBJ2-7	NA	TRBV13	TGTGCCAGCAGCGGTAGCGGGAGGGCCTACGAGCAGTACTTC	CASSGSGRAYEQYF
TRBD1	TRBJ2-7	NA	TRBV10-3	TGTGCCATCAGGAGCGGGACAGGGGCCTTCGAGCAGTACTTC	CAIRSGTGAFEQYF
TRBD2	TRBJ2-1	NA	TRBV18	TGTGCCAGCTCACCCCCTGGGACTAGCGACTACAATGAGCAGTTCTTC	CASSPPGTSDYNEQFF
TRBD2	TRBJ2-1	NA	TRBV14	TGTGCCAGCAGCTCGCTAGCGGGCTCCTACAATGAGCAGTTCTTC	CASSSLAGSYNEQFF
NA	TRBJ1-2	NA	TRBV5-1	TGCGCCAGCAGCTTGGAGGGGGAGTACTATGGCTACACCTTC	CASSLEGEYYGYTF
NA	TRBJ1-1	NA	TRBV21-1	TGTGCCAGCAGCAAGGGGGACAGTGGAAGCGAGATGAACACTGAAGCTTTCTTT	CASSKGDSGSEMNTEAFF
NA	TRBJ2-3	NA	TRBV5-1	TGCGCCAGCAGCTTGGACCAGAGCACAGATACGCAGTATTTT	CASSLDQSTDTQYF
NA	TRBJ2-5	NA	TRBV4-3	TGCGCCAGCAGCCAAGAACAAAGGAGGGAAGAGACCCAGTACTTC	CASSQEQRREETQYF
NA	TRBJ2-7	few	TRBV27	TGTGCCAGCAGTACGCGGCTAAAGATCTACGAGCAGTACTTC	CASSTRLKIYEQYF
NA	TRBJ2-1	NA	TRBV29-1	TGCAGCGTTGCTTTGGAAGGCTCCTACAATGAGCAGTTCTTC	CSVALEGSYNEQFF
NA	TRBJ2-5	NA	TRBV5-1	TGCGCCAGCAGCTTGGACAGGCTCGAGACCCAGTACTTC	CASSLDRLETQYF
NA	TRBJ1-5	NA	TRBV14	TGTGCCAGCAGCCAAGATCTGAGAGCGGCGCTTACTCCGAATCAGCCCCAGCATTTT	CASSQDLRAALTPNQPQHF
NA	TRBJ2-3	NA	TRBV10-1	TGCGCCAGCAGTGGGTCAGGGAGGACAGATACGCAGTATTTT	CASSGSGRTDTQYF
NA	TRBJ2-7	NA	TRBV14	TGTGCCAGCAGCCAAGAACCCCTCAGCTCCTACGAGCAGTACTTC	CASSQEPLSSYEQYF
TRBD2	TRBJ2-7	NA	TRBV7-7	TGTGCTAGCAGCTCAAGCGGGAGGGAGGACGAGCAGTACTTC	CASSSSGREDEQYF
NA	TRBJ2-3	NA	TRBV9	TGTGCCAGCAGCGTAGGGGGTCCTTTCGAAACAGATACGCAGTATTTT	CASSVGGPFETDTQYF
NA	TRBJ2-7	NA	TRBV5-4	TGTGCCAGCTCGGTCGTAGGGGGGACGTACGAGCAGTACTTC	CASSVVGGTYEQYF
TRBD2	TRBJ2-3	once	TRBV7-9	TGTGCCAGCAGCCCCCTGCGGCTAGCGGGACCAGATACGCAGTATTTT	CASSPLRLAGPDTQYF
NA	TRBJ1-5	NA	TRBV5-5	TGTGCCAGCAGCTTGGTTGGACTGAGTCAGCCCCAGCATTTT	CASSLVGLSQPQHF
NA	TRBJ1-5	NA	TRBV7-9	TGTGCCAGCAGCTTACAGGGTGATGGCAATCAGCCCCAGCATTTT	CASSLQGDGNQPQHF
NA	TRBJ2-1	NA	TRBV4-2	TGTGCCAGCAGCCAAGATGCAGGGGGGCGGAATGAGCAGTTCTTC	CASSQDAGGRNEQFF
TRBD1	TRBJ1-2	NA	TRBV6-5	TGTGCCAGCAGCCTCCAGGGGGCAGGATATGGCTACACCTTC	CASSLQGAGYGYTF
NA	TRBJ1-1	NA	TRBV7-9	TGTGCCAGCAGCGAAGGGGACCGAGAAAACACTGAAGCTTTCTTT	CASSEGDRENTEAFF
NA	TRBJ1-1	NA	TRBV28	TGTGCCAGCAGTTTACCAGGGAACACTGAAGCTTTCTTT	CASSLPGNTEAFF
NA	TRBJ1-3	NA	TRBV9	TGTGCCAGCAGCGTAGCGAAAGGGACGGACGGAAACACCATATATTTT	CASSVAKGTDGNTIYF
NA	TRBJ1-1	NA	TRBV13	TGTGCCAGCAGCTTAGTTTCAATGAACACTGAAGCTTTCTTT	CASSLVSMNTEAFF
TRBD2	TRBJ2-1	NA	TRBV7-9	TGTGCCAGCCGGGGACGGACTAGCGGGAGAAATGAGCAGTTCTTC	CASRGRTSGRNEQFF
NA	TRBJ1-1	NA	TRBV2	TGTGCCAGCAGTCTAATCAGGGGAGACACTGAAGCTTTCTTT	CASSLIRGDTEAFF
TRBD1	TRBJ2-2	NA	TRBV10-3	TGTGCCATCAGTCCCCAGACAGGGTCCGGGGAGCTGTTTTTT	CAISPQTGSGELFF
NA	TRBJ2-7	NA	TRBV7-6	TGTGCCAGCAGCCAGGACCACTCCTACGAGCAGTACTTC	CASSQDHSYEQYF
TRBD2	TRBJ2-5	NA	TRBV2	TGTGCCAGCAGTGAAGACGAAGTACTAGCGGGATTTAAGACCCAGTACTTC	CASSEDEVLAGFKTQYF
TRBD1	TRBJ2-5	NA	TRBV19	TGTGCCAGTAGTACACGAGGGACAGGGGGAATTGAAGAGACCCAGTACTTC	CASSTRGTGGIEETQYF
NA	TRBJ1-1	NA	TRBV28	TGTGCCAGCAGTTTAATCCAGACAGTGAACACTGAAGCTTTCTTT	CASSLIQTVNTEAFF
TRBD1	TRBJ2-3	NA	TRBV5-1	TGCGCCAGCAGCTTCAGGACAGGGGGTATTTTCACAGATACGCAGTATTTT	CASSFRTGGIFTDTQYF